Sequencing of this T cell receptor (beta chain) was carried out in a study of cytomegalovirus exposure and HLA in healthy donors. Study at large: An early data release held about 85 million unique TCRs from HLA-typed donors.

This CDR3 spans 15 amino acids. CDR1 and CDR2 from the germline V gene are MNHNY and SVGAGI (reference sequence). Trimming took 6 bases from V and 2 from J; bases not matched to a gene: 4. Vbeta (60) and Jbeta (13) primers were used in the PCR. Produced via immunoSEQ multiplex PCR; TCRdb's table is partial and in-frame only. The data hold 140,000 or so clones, with about 84% observed a single time. V and J are TRBV6-6 and TRBJ1-6; 7 bases map to TRBD1. This TCR was recovered from a woman in her late teens or twenties in good health and CMV-seropositive. Material for sequencing was PBMCs. Here the CDR3 DNA reads TGTGCCAGCAGCAACAGGGGTGCCTATAATTCACCCCTCCACTTT. It yields the protein CASSNRGAYNSPLHF.